This T cell receptor beta chain was observed in a study of response to subunit inactivated influenza vaccine. This clonotype was observed a handful of times. J was trimmed by 0 bases and V by 5 bases; bases with no gene match: 4. The germline V gene has CDR1 DFQATT and CDR2 SNEGSKA (reference sequence). The CDR3 sequence is 14 residues long. TCRdb reprocessed the RT-PCR reads via MiXCR and lists one record per CDR3 protein. The sample lists around 710,000 distinct CDR3 sequences; about 14% were seen once. Sequences were derived from PBMCs from blood, sampled roughly 15 days before vaccination. The J gene is TRBJ2-7, the V gene TRBV20-1, with 10 positions matching TRBD1. The TCR comes from a man aged 45-60 years who received an inactivated influenza vaccine. CDR3 protein: CSAVRDRGSYEQYF. As DNA, the CDR3 is TGCAGTGCTGTCCGGGACAGGGGCTCCTACGAGCAGTACTTC.